This entry describes one T cell receptor (beta chain). Researchers ran the PCR with 60 Vbeta and 13 Jbeta primers. This table comes from immunoSEQ multiplex PCR, and its TCRdb copy is limited to in-frame clones, with some not included. This table holds 80,000 or so clones, roughly 9.1% found once. V gave up 4 bases and J gave up 0 bases; unmatched junction bases: 11. Looked up from germline, CDR1 is MNHNS and CDR2 is SASEGT. The CDR3 contains 17 residues. These data originate in a study of cytomegalovirus exposure and HLA in healthy donors. The chain links TRBV6-1 to TRBJ1-1, with 7 bases that match TRBD1. This TCR derives from a man between 60 and 75 years old in good health and CMV-seropositive. The source material was PBMCs. CDR3 nucleotide sequence: TGTGCCAGCAGTGCGCGATTCTTCACAGGGGTGAACACTGAAGCTTTCTTT. Its protein product is CASSARFFTGVNTEAFF.